These T cell receptor beta chains were read from a single sample in a study of T cells expressing NK-cell markers. TCRdb reprocessed the 5' RACE reads, with one entry per CDR3 protein and no DNA. There are roughly 420,000 distinct CDR3 sequences in the sample, with 7.3% held by the top ten. The sample taken for sequencing was blood T cells: a sorted CD56 or NKG2C T cell subset, CD4+ or CD8+ T cells, or bulk PBMC T cells (not recorded which). Source of these receptors: a woman between 18 and 75 years old in good health. Each CDR3 is given with its conserved first and last residue.

j_call v_call cdr3_aa
TRBJ1-2 TRBV3-1 CASSQQAAGAYGYTF
TRBJ2-2 TRBV9 CASSALTGFRSTGELFF
TRBJ2-3 TRBV20-1 CSAPGPHTDTQYF
TRBJ2-5 TRBV12-3/TRBV12-4 CASSPPTRTTNSGETQYF
TRBJ2-3 TRBV6-6 CASCLLVTDTQYF
TRBJ1-1 TRBV21-1 CASRRQIMNTEAFF
TRBJ2-5 TRBV7-8 CASSLGEQGGETQYF
TRBJ2-1 TRBV7-2 CASSPSWGDEQFF
TRBJ1-5 TRBV20-1 CSAPGQNNQPQHF
TRBJ2-2 TRBV4-2 CASSQDPYTGELFF
TRBJ2-7 TRBV7-2 CASSPRQGRTSYEQYF
TRBJ1-6 TRBV7-9 CASSFFKGANPNSPLHF
TRBJ2-1 TRBV20-1 CSARGDRDYNEQFF
TRBJ2-5 TRBV5-1 CASSPRVPQETQYF
TRBJ1-3 TRBV4-2 CASSQEGMGNSGNTIYF
TRBJ2-2 TRBV20-1 CSASSLSGELFF
TRBJ2-5 TRBV5-4 CASSNGPSQETQYF
TRBJ1-1 TRBV15 CATSREFSREAFF
TRBJ1-2 TRBV24-1 CATSDSGGAGRDGYTF
TRBJ1-4 TRBV4-3 CASSQEKGTGGTNEKLFF
TRBJ2-7 TRBV7-3 CASSISGGATYEQYF
TRBJ2-7 TRBV19 CASSPPPDRAGEQYF
TRBJ2-3 TRBV27 CASSSQLLGTQYF
TRBJ1-1 TRBV28 CASSSPSMVWTEAFF
TRBJ2-3 TRBV5-1 CASSLNLAGRTDTQYF
TRBJ2-3 TRBV12-3/TRBV12-4 CATGGLLLTDTQYF
TRBJ2-1 TRBV11-2 CASSYKRDRGHEQFF
TRBJ2-5 TRBV19 CASTPKRNQETQYF
TRBJ1-4 TRBV20-1 CSARDYDGTGRRKLFF
TRBJ2-1 TRBV30 CAWTPWAGENEQFF
TRBJ2-2 TRBV5-4 CASSPKRDGGTGELFF
TRBJ2-3 TRBV12-3/TRBV12-4 CASSLPPPDTQYF
TRBJ2-3 TRBV28 CASSFRGRATDTQYF
TRBJ1-1 TRBV13 CASSFAQGRNTEAFF
TRBJ2-1 TRBV4-3 CASSQDTARVNEQFF
TRBJ2-5 TRBV12-3/TRBV12-4 CASSPPSSGGGKTQYF
TRBJ2-1 TRBV5-6 CASSPETGLRRVRRYNEQFF
TRBJ2-1 TRBV29-1 CSVDATSGGNEQFF
TRBJ2-3 TRBV7-9 CASSSMTSTDTQYF
TRBJ1-5 TRBV4-3 CASSKGLGQPQHF
TRBJ1-4 TRBV28 CASSQGGQGDEKLFF
TRBJ1-3 TRBV6-1 CASRTGTSSSGNTIYF
TRBJ2-1 TRBV20-1 CSASHGLAIDYNEQFF
TRBJ2-5 TRBV29-1 CSVSRDRETQYF
TRBJ2-5 TRBV7-9 CASRPSGYQETQYF
TRBJ2-1 TRBV6-1 CASSTRPSGRAGNEQFF
TRBJ2-7 TRBV12-3/TRBV12-4 CASSLEVNYEQYF
TRBJ2-3 TRBV7-9 CASSTHRDRGDTQYF
TRBJ2-3 TRBV27 CASSGHLFTDTQYF
TRBJ2-1 TRBV6-2/TRBV6-3 CASMGTGINEQFF
TRBJ1-1 TRBV13 CASSHWTVMNTEAFF